This T cell receptor beta chain derives from a study of shared clonotypes between healthy human individuals. Points from the study as a whole: Around 5.4% of naive CD4 clonotypes were common to four donors.

The CDR3 loop spans 12 amino acids. CDR1 is SEHNR, CDR2 FQNEAQ, per germline (reference sequence). With 4 bases removed from V and 8 bases from J, the gap between germline ends came to 8 bases. Authors' analysis steps: ImmunoSEQ gave junction-only sequences without quality scores, so filtering differed. Generated by immunoSEQ multiplex PCR, the TCRdb table keeps only in-frame clones and is missing some. From that table come the V and J calls and clone size; the DNA was used to work out D and trimming. Here the sample spans 2,500,000 or so clones, 85% to 95% being singletons. This clone was counted once. Its antigen is currently unknown.

This chain connects TRBV7-9 to TRBJ1-4; D unresolved. The sequence was collected from a man aged 18-30 years in good health. Some clones in this sample may be carry-over from other donors' samples. The sample taken for sequencing was naive CD4+ T cells from PBMCs. The subset: CD45RA+ positively selected. The CDR3 sequence: CASSYFGEKLFF. The CDR3 DNA follows: TGTGCCAGCAGCTATTTTGGGGAAAAACTGTTTTTT.